A single sample is the source of the 11 T cell receptor beta chains below, sequenced in a study of blood T cell repertoires in COVID-19. This table comes from immunoSEQ multiplex PCR, and its TCRdb copy is limited to in-frame clones, with some not included. This sample has about 97,000 clones, with approximately 92% found just once. Sequenced material: peripheral blood. The receptors come from a man between 50 and 59 years old with active COVID-19.

This rearrangement joins TRBV15 to TRBJ2-4; D possibly corresponds to TRBD1 (6 bases). Germline assignment: CDR1 LNHNV and CDR2 YYDKDF (reference sequence). CDR3 length: 15 amino acids. V shed 0 bases and J shed 2 bases, with 8 bases lying between them. Written as DNA, the CDR3 is TGTGCCACCAGCAGAGAACAGGGAACCAAAAACATTCAGTACTTC. It codes for CATSREQGTKNIQYF.

A single count supports this clone. The chain is built from TRBV6-5 and TRBJ2-3; D gene ambiguous. Looked up from germline, CDR1 is MNHEY and CDR2 is SVGAGI. The V end lost 5 bases, the J end lost 0 bases, and 3 bases lay between the germline ends. The CDR3 consists of 12 residues. The chain's CDR3 is CASSRSTDTQYF. For the CDR3, the DNA is TGTGCCAGCAGTCGTAGCACAGATACGCAGTATTTT.

This rearrangement joins TRBV28 to TRBJ2-5, with 8 bases identical to TRBD1. Trimming removed 6 bases from V and 5 bases from J; junction bases left unmatched: 11. Per the germline V gene, CDR1 is MDHEN and CDR2 is SYDVKM. The length of the CDR3 is 15 residues. This CDR3 reads CASSTTGAPTETQYF. In nucleotides, the CDR3 is TGTGCCAGCAGCACGACAGGGGCGCCCACGGAGACCCAGTACTTC.

The chain links TRBV7-9 to TRBJ2-3; 12 bases fit TRBD2. The CDR3 loop spans 18 amino acids. V was pared by 1 base and J by 0 bases, with 5 bases of the junction left unmatched. Germline values: CDR1 SEHNR, CDR2 FQNEAQ (reference sequence). CDR3 sequence reads: CASSLVPSGRGSTDTQYF. In nucleotides, the CDR3 is TGTGCCAGCAGCTTAGTCCCTAGCGGGAGGGGTAGCACAGATACGCAGTATTTT.

The chain recombines TRBV9 with TRBJ2-7, with D tentatively TRBD2 (6 bases). V gave up 2 bases and J gave up 5 bases, with 14 bases separating them. Germline CDR1 reads SGDLS; CDR2 reads YYNGEE. The CDR3 loop spans 14 amino acids. The CDR3 spells CASSVGGRVDEQYF. The CDR3, as DNA: TGTGCCAGCAGCGTCGGAGGGCGGGTTGACGAGCAGTACTTC.

The chain employs TRBV28 and TRBJ1-2, with D perhaps TRBD1 (6 bases). This CDR3 has 15 amino acids. Trimming shortened V by 6 bases and J by 3 bases, and 17 bases separated the two germline ends. The germline gives CDR1 MDHEN, CDR2 SYDVKM. CDR3 in amino acids: CASRTLWEGDYGYTF. In DNA, the CDR3 is TGTGCCAGCAGGACGTTGTGGGAGGGGGACTATGGCTACACCTTC.

V gene TRBV15 combines with J gene TRBJ1-2; the match to TRBD1 covers 8 bases. CDR1 is LNHNV, CDR2 YYDKDF, per germline (reference sequence). The CDR3 length is 14 residues. J was trimmed by 7 bases and V by 2 bases; bases with no gene match: 6. CDR3 in DNA: TGTGCCACCAGCAGATACACAGGGGGGGGTGGCTACACCTTC. Its protein is CATSRYTGGGGYTF. The full variable domain, completed using reference TRBV15 and TRBJ1-2, is DAMVIQNPRYQVTQFGKPVTLSCSQTLNHNVMYWYQQKSSQAPKLLFHYYDKDFNNEADTPDNFQSRRPNTSFCFLDIRSPGLGDTAMYLCATSRYTGGGGYTFGSGTRLTVV.

In this sample, this clone turned up once. The chain carries TRBV27 and TRBJ1-1; 9 bases fit TRBD1. V shed 4 bases, J shed 4 bases, and the junction held 13 bases outside the gene matches. The CDR3 consists of 17 residues. Germline V gene sequence: CDR1 MNHEY, CDR2 SMNVEV (reference sequence). The CDR3 DNA is TGTGCCAGCAGTTCCCAGTACAGGGGGCGAATGGTCACTGAAGCTTTCTTT. This codes for CASSSQYRGRMVTEAFF.

This chain uses TRBV28 with TRBJ1-2, with 9 bases matching TRBD1. The CDR3 runs to 14 residues. Germline trimming cut 4 bases from V and 4 bases from J; bases unmatched to any gene: 4. Germline V gives CDR1 MDHEN, CDR2 SYDVKM. The CDR3 nucleotides are TGTGCCAGCAGTTCAGGACAGGGGATCTATGGCTACACCTTC. Protein: CASSSGQGIYGYTF.

The chain joins TRBV6-6 to TRBJ2-5; D not certain. Trimming cost V 2 bases and J 2 bases, with 12 bases left between them. CDR1 and CDR2 from the germline V gene are MNHNY and SVGAGI (reference sequence). This CDR3 has 15 amino acids. The CDR3 DNA reads TGTGCCAGCAGTTACCTTTATGGTACTCAAGAGACCCAGTACTTC. This gives the protein CASSYLYGTQETQYF.

This rearrangement joins TRBV10-3 to TRBJ1-1; possibly TRBD1 for D (6 bases). CDR3 length: 14 amino acids. The V end was cut by 6 bases, the J end by 1 base, with 12 bases between. Germline V gene lookup returns CDR1 ENHRY and CDR2 SYGVKD. The CDR3 reads CAIREGGPNTEAFF. In DNA, the CDR3 is TGTGCCATCAGGGAGGGGGGCCCGAACACTGAAGCTTTCTTT.